This entry concerns a single T cell receptor (beta chain). Authors' analysis steps: Estimated nucleated cell counts came from reference gene primer amplification. Profiled with immunoSEQ multiplex PCR; TCRdb holds only in-frame clones, not every one. D and trimming come from the DNA, and the V and J calls and clone size come from that table. Among fewer than 300,000 clones listed, 88% were seen once. This entry belongs to a study of blood T cell repertoires in COVID-19. Looking at the study overall: Spain, Italy and the United States supplied samples that represented acute and convalescent COVID-19. PBMCs, B-cell-depleted T cells, or T cells provided the cDNA or gDNA that made up the material.

CDR3 length: 14 amino acids. Germline CDR1 is MNHEY and CDR2 is SVGEGT. Trimming stripped 5 bases from V and 3 bases from J, with 14 bases between. The sample was peripheral blood. The V gene is TRBV6-2 or TRBV6-3, the J gene TRBJ2-7; D is possibly TRBD1 (6 bases). The sequence was collected from a woman aged 40 to 49 who had recovered from COVID-19. The CDR3 DNA reads TGTGCCAGCAGTAGCAGGGGCCAACTCTACGAGCAGTACGTC. It yields the protein CASSSRGQLYEQYV.